Listed here are 13 T cell receptor beta chains from one sample, sequenced in a study of T cell repertoires in cytomegalovirus infection. These receptors lack a known antigen. In TCRdb, the reads were re-called with MiXCR into one record per CDR3 protein. This table has around 71,000 distinct CDR3 sequences, 35% to 45% appearing once. The material was CD8+ T cells from cultured PBMCs, obtained from culture after CMV antigen stimulation. These receptor sequences come from a human donor in good health (CMV status not recorded). Some clones in this sample may be carry-over from other donors' samples.

The V and J genes are TRBV6-5 and TRBJ2-6, with 7 bases aligning to TRBD2. Germline V gene data show CDR1 as MNHEY and CDR2 as SVGAGI. The CDR3 contains 13 residues. J lost 12 bases, V lost 5 bases, and 7 bases had no gene match. CDR3 protein: CASSPGGFGVLTF. The CDR3 DNA reads TGTGCCAGCAGTCCGGGGGGTTTTGGCGTCCTGACTTTC.

The V and J genes are TRBV27 and TRBJ1-2; D may be TRBD1 (5 bases). CDR1 is MNHEY and CDR2 is SMNVEV in the germline V gene (reference sequence). V was clipped by 3 bases and J by 4 bases, with 15 bases between them. This CDR3 spans 15 amino acids. The CDR3 sequence: CASSFGGPYGYGYTF. The CDR3 DNA is TGTGCCAGCAGTTTTGGGGGTCCTTATGGCTATGGCTACACCTTC.

Turning to this clonotype: This likely comes from a read error, as the CDR3 has no conserved phenylalanine or tryptophan at its end. The genes are TRBV27 and TRBJ1-6; D unresolved. Germline CDR1 reads MNHEY; CDR2 reads SMNVEV (reference sequence). The V end lost 5 bases, the J end lost 7 bases, and 12 bases lay between the germline ends. The length of the CDR3 is 14 residues. The CDR3 protein is CASSPIAFNSPLHL. Here the CDR3 DNA reads TGTGCCAGCAGTCCTATTGCCTTCAATTCACCCCTCCACCTT.

This clonotype was seen a few times. This sequence joins TRBV2 and TRBJ1-5, with 7 bases identical to TRBD1. The CDR3 has 13 residues. V lost 7 bases to trimming and J lost 2 bases; unmatched junction nucleotides: 2. Germline loops: CDR1 SNHLY, CDR2 FYNNEI. The CDR3 here is CASKTGGNQPQHF. The CDR3 nucleotides read TGTGCCAGCAAAACAGGGGGCAATCAGCCCCAGCATTTT.

This chain joins TRBV11-2 and TRBJ2-2, with no clear D. With 5 bases removed from V and 4 bases from J, the gap between germline ends came to 8 bases. Germline loops: CDR1 SGHAT, CDR2 FQNNGV. The CDR3 extends over 13 amino acids. The CDR3: CASSSLRTGELFF. The DNA for the CDR3 is TGTGCCAGCAGCAGTTTGCGCACCGGGGAGCTGTTTTTT.

This clonotype appeared a single time. The V gene is TRBV7-4, the J gene TRBJ2-5; possibly TRBD2 for D (5 bases). The CDR3 is 15 amino acids. The germline CDR1 and CDR2 sequences are SGHVT and SQSDAQ. V was clipped by 8 bases and J by 1 base, with 17 bases between them. The CDR3 is CASSAASGIQETQYF. As DNA, the CDR3 is TGTGCCAGCTCAGCCGCCAGCGGAATCCAAGAGACCCAGTACTTC. Combining the CDR3 with reference TRBV7-4 and TRBJ2-5 gives the whole variable domain GAGVSQSPRYKVAKRGRDVALRCDSISGHVTLYWYRQTLGQGSEVLTYSQSDAQRDKSGRPSGRFSAERPERSVSTLKIQRTEQGDSAVYLCASSAASGIQETQYFGPGTRLLVL.

This clonotype was seen a few times. J is TRBJ2-4 and V is TRBV7-9; D tentatively reads TRBD1 or TRBD2 (5 bases each). The CDR3 is 13 residues long. Germline-derived CDR1 and CDR2 are SEHNR and FQNEAQ (reference sequence). Trimming removed 7 bases from V and 5 bases from J, with 12 bases in between. The CDR3, as DNA: TGTGCCAGCACCTGGGACGGGCAAAACATTCAGTACTTC. Its protein is CASTWDGQNIQYF.

The chain recombines TRBV7-9 with TRBJ2-7, with TRBD1 identical over 8 bases. The trim removed 3 bases at V and 1 base at J, leaving 8 bases unmatched. This CDR3 has 16 residues. Germline values: CDR1 SEHNR, CDR2 FQNEAQ (reference sequence). CDR3 residues: CASSFGVTGVSYEQYF. The CDR3 nucleotides are TGTGCCAGCAGCTTTGGGGTGACAGGGGTATCCTACGAGCAGTACTTC.

Only a few counts were recorded for this clonotype. This rearrangement joins TRBV12-3 or TRBV12-4 to TRBJ2-5; 7 bases are shared with TRBD2. V shed 5 bases, J shed 3 bases, and the junction held 9 bases outside the gene matches. This CDR3 has 15 amino acids. The CDR3: CASSARTSLEETQYF. The CDR3 region has the DNA TGTGCCAGCAGTGCCCGGACTAGTTTAGAAGAGACCCAGTACTTC.

The chain joins TRBV6-2 or TRBV6-3 to TRBJ1-5, with D tentatively TRBD1 (5 bases). With 0 bases removed from V and 0 bases from J, the gap between germline ends came to 15 bases. The V gene's germline CDR1 is MNHEY and CDR2 SVGEGT. The CDR3 covers 18 residues. In DNA form, the CDR3 reads TGTGCCAGCAGTTACTCTCGGGGGTCCGTTTATAGCAATCAGCCCCAGCATTTT. Translating gives CASSYSRGSVYSNQPQHF.

This chain links TRBV19 with TRBJ1-1, with 7 bases matching TRBD1. V trimming: 5 bases; J trimming: 1 base; junction bases outside the gene matches: 4. The CDR3 contains 14 residues. CDR1 LNHDA and CDR2 SQIVND come from the germline V gene (reference sequence). The CDR3 spells CASSQRGRNTEAFF. CDR3 bases: TGTGCCAGTAGTCAGAGGGGGCGGAACACTGAAGCTTTCTTT.

This chain joins TRBV2 and TRBJ1-6, with D unresolved. CDR1 is SNHLY, CDR2 FYNNEI, per germline. The CDR3 spans 13 residues. V lost 7 bases, J lost 3 bases, and 7 bases lay in between. CDR3 in DNA: TGTGCCAGCATTTGGGGCTATAATTCACCCCTCCACTTT. As protein: CASIWGYNSPLHF.

Many counts were recorded for this clonotype. The chain carries TRBV28 and TRBJ1-5; tentative D call: TRBD1 (6 bases). The length of the CDR3 is 15 residues. Trimming cost V 6 bases and J 1 base, with 13 bases left between them. CDR1 MDHEN and CDR2 SYDVKM come from the germline V gene. The CDR3 DNA follows: TGTGCCAGCAGAGACCTCAGGGGAAGCAATCAGCCCCAGCATTTT. This encodes CASRDLRGSNQPQHF.